This TCR beta chain was captured in a study of blood T cell repertoires in COVID-19. About the study: The samples span acute and convalescent COVID-19 from the United States, Italy and Spain. Sources were T cells, B-cell-depleted T cells, or PBMCs; the material itself was cDNA or gDNA.

Assay used: immunoSEQ multiplex PCR; TCRdb lists only in-frame clones, some missing. In the table there are 150,000 to 200,000 clones, roughly nine tenths of which are singletons. V shed 2 bases and J shed 0 bases, with 19 bases lying between them. This CDR3 has 18 residues. Germline assignment: CDR1 SEHNR and CDR2 FQNEAQ (reference sequence). Individuals aged about 18 to 90 years were recruited from approximately 24 US areas. Donors in Cohort 3 counted as recovered after two negative PCRs, clearance, or symptom resolution. The chain employs TRBV7-9 and TRBJ1-1; a weak D match, TRBD1 (6 bases). Sequencing input: PBMCs or T cells enriched from blood (not recorded which). This TCR was recovered from a woman aged 30 to 39 who had recovered from COVID-19. CDR3 nucleotide sequence: TGTGCCAGCAGCTTATCTACTTTTACGGGGACACTGAACACTGAAGCTTTCTTT. Its translation is CASSLSTFTGTLNTEAFF.